This T cell receptor (beta chain) originates from a study of early T cells in non-severe SARS-CoV-2 infection. Looking at the study overall: Chains were unpaired, as sequencing was done on bulk RNA from unsorted whole blood.

Individual cDNA molecules received unique molecular identifiers during library preparation. TCRdb passed the 5' RACE reads through MiXCR, listing each CDR3 protein once. The table has some 58,000 distinct CDR3 sequences, approximately 14% seen once; the top ten hold around 4.3%. CDR1 and CDR2 (germline): KGHSH, LQKENI. V shed 6 bases and J shed 7 bases, with 24 bases lying between them. The CDR3 runs 16 residues. The sample comprised whole blood. The receptor was derived from an adult who was a healthcare worker with PCR-confirmed SARS-CoV-2 infection or an uninfected control (not recorded which). V is TRBV18 and J is TRBJ2-5; D might be TRBD1 or TRBD2, each matching 5 bases. CDR3 residues: CASSRKTGPPGRTQYF. CDR3 bases: TGTGCCAGCTCTCGCAAAACGGGACCCCCCGGAAGGACCCAGTACTTC.